Listed here is a single T cell receptor (beta chain). The data were produced by immunoSEQ multiplex PCR, yet TCRdb's version contains in-frame clones alone and is incomplete. The table shows just over 150,000 clones, with approximately 82% occurring only once. The data were taken from a study of blood T cell repertoires in COVID-19. Sequencing was performed on peripheral blood. The sequence derives from a woman aged 40 to 55 with COVID-19, enrolled during active disease.

CDR3 nucleotide sequence: TGTGCCAGCTCTTACTTCGAGGGACAAGCGAGATCTTACAATGAGCAGTTCTTC. Translation gives CASSYFEGQARSYNEQFF. This rearrangement joins TRBV18 to TRBJ2-1; a weak D match, TRBD1 (6 bases). In germline, CDR1 is KGHSH, CDR2 LQKENI. V shed 6 bases and J shed 4 bases, with 25 bases lying between them. CDR3 size: 18 residues.